These 16 T cell receptor beta chains originate from one sample sequenced in a study of CD4 T cells in relation to SARS-CoV-2 and coronaviruses. Before the COVID-19 pandemic, during about 2010-2018, CD4+ T cells were taken from unexposed donors. The cells were cultured for under 13 days before CD4+ T cells were isolated. No antigen has been identified for these receptors. The data were produced by immunoSEQ multiplex PCR, yet TCRdb's version contains in-frame clones alone and is incomplete. The repertoire holds approximately 30,000 clones, with 60% to 80% as singletons. Sequencing was performed on CD4+ T cells from PBMCs, cultured in vitro. Receptor source: a human donor in good health.

The rearrangement joins TRBV15 to TRBJ2-2; TRBD2 might be the D (6 bases). The CDR3 runs 16 residues. V was cut by 0 bases and J by 3 bases, with 11 bases left in between. CDR1 and CDR2 from the germline V gene are LNHNV and YYDKDF (reference sequence). The CDR3: CATSRDGRFHTGELFF. DNA of the CDR3: TGTGCCACCAGCAGAGATGGGAGGTTTCACACCGGGGAGCTGTTTTTT.

The V gene is TRBV29-1, the J gene TRBJ2-7; TRBD2 matches at 7 bases. Germline CDR1 SQVTM, CDR2 ANQGSEA. The CDR3 has 15 amino acids. With V trimmed by 7 bases and J by 5 bases, 17 bases remained unmatched. This CDR3 is CSARPGASGRHEQYF. CDR3 bases: TGCAGCGCCCGCCCCGGGGCTAGCGGCCGCCACGAGCAGTACTTC.

The chain links TRBV7-6 to TRBJ1-1; the D gene is possibly TRBD1 (6 bases). The germline V gene encodes CDR1 SGHVS and CDR2 FNYEAQ. The CDR3 runs 15 residues. V lost 5 bases and J lost 0, with 13 bases in between. CDR3 protein: CASSAAGTLNTEAFF. CDR3 DNA sequence: TGTGCCAGCAGCGCCGCCGGGACACTGAACACTGAAGCTTTCTTT.

The V and J genes are TRBV5-1 and TRBJ2-3, with D maybe TRBD1 (6 bases). Per germline, CDR1 SGHRS and CDR2 YFSETQ. With 4 bases removed from V and 4 bases from J, the gap between germline ends came to 10 bases. The CDR3 consists of 13 residues. Here the CDR3 reads CASSTQGSDTQYF. DNA for the CDR3: TGCGCCAGCAGCACACAGGGCTCAGATACGCAGTATTTT.

This clone turned up a few times. CDR3 DNA: TGTGCCAGCAGTCGACAGGCCGGCTCTGGAAACACCATATATTTT. Amino acids: CASSRQAGSGNTIYF. The rearrangement uses TRBV7-9 and TRBJ1-3; tentatively, D is TRBD1 (6 bases). CDR3 length equals 15 residues. V lost 6 bases to trimming and J lost 0 bases, with 12 bases between them. Germline CDR1 is SEHNR and CDR2 is FQNEAQ (reference sequence).

This chain links TRBV3-1 (or the pseudogene TRBV3-2) with TRBJ2-7; unclear D gene. CDR3 length equals 11 residues. Germline V gives CDR1 LGHDT, CDR2 YNNKEL (reference sequence). The V end lost 4 bases, the J end lost 5 bases, and 6 bases lay between the germline ends. The CDR3 region has the DNA TGTGCCAGCAGCCGGGGTGACGAGCAGTACTTC. Encoded protein: CASSRGDEQYF.

The J gene is TRBJ2-3, the V gene TRBV5-1; TRBD2 matches at 7 bases. Germline V gene lookup returns CDR1 SGHRS and CDR2 YFSETQ. The CDR3 consists of 14 residues. The V and J ends lost 0 bases and 5 bases, in that order; junction bases with no gene match: 3. CDR3 in DNA: TGCGCCAGCAGCTTGGGGCGCGGGGGAGATACGCAGTATTTT. As protein: CASSLGRGGDTQYF.

This chain joins TRBV6-5 and TRBJ1-2, with D perhaps TRBD1 (5 bases). The CDR3 is made up of 14 amino acids. The V end was cut by 8 bases, the J end by 3 bases, with 16 bases between. Per germline, CDR1 MNHEY and CDR2 SVGAGI. DNA for the CDR3: TGTGCCAGCGTGTCTTGGGGGGGAGACTATGGCTACACCTTC. This gives the protein CASVSWGGDYGYTF.

The J gene is TRBJ1-1, the V gene TRBV19; D is undetermined. Trimming pared 4 bases from V and 3 bases from J, leaving 9 bases between. CDR1 and CDR2 from the germline V gene are LNHDA and SQIVND (reference sequence). The CDR3 totals 13 residues. The CDR3 is CASSRWDDTEAFF. The CDR3, as DNA: TGTGCCAGTAGTAGGTGGGATGACACTGAAGCTTTCTTT.

The chain links TRBV3-1 (or the pseudogene TRBV3-2) to TRBJ2-3; TRBD1 agrees at 7 bases. In germline, CDR1 is LGHDT, CDR2 YNNKEL (reference sequence). The CDR3 totals 19 residues. Unmatched junction bases numbered 14, after V lost 0 bases and J lost 2 bases. In DNA form, the CDR3 reads TGTGCCAGCAGCCAAGAACCATTAAGGACAGGACAAAACACAGATACGCAGTATTTT. Translating gives CASSQEPLRTGQNTDTQYF.

V gene TRBV19 combines with J gene TRBJ1-2; D might be TRBD1 (6 bases). Per the germline V gene, CDR1 is LNHDA and CDR2 is SQIVND (reference sequence). The CDR3 spans 15 residues. Trimming took 8 bases from V and 4 from J, leaving 20 bases between them. CDR3 residues: CASGDGQQISYGYTF. As DNA, the CDR3 is TGTGCCAGTGGAGACGGACAGCAGATTTCCTATGGCTACACCTTC.

V usage is TRBV2 and J usage is TRBJ1-5; D remains ambiguous. Germline loops: CDR1 SNHLY, CDR2 FYNNEI. CDR3 size: 15 residues. V lost 5 bases and J lost 0, with 11 bases in between. The CDR3 nucleotides are TGTGCCAGCAGTTTCCCCCAGGATAGCAATCAGCCCCAGCATTTT. Amino acids: CASSFPQDSNQPQHF.

This chain links TRBV5-1 with TRBJ1-2; D is possibly TRBD1 (5 bases). The CDR3 length is 15 residues. Trimming stripped 1 base from V and 4 bases from J, with 14 bases between. CDR1 is SGHRS and CDR2 is YFSETQ in the germline V gene. The CDR3 spells CASSLFGQGGYGYTF. CDR3 nucleotide sequence: TGCGCCAGCAGCTTGTTTGGCCAGGGTGGCTATGGCTACACCTTC.

The chain carries TRBV19 and TRBJ2-3; 7 nucleotides align to TRBD1. This CDR3 region has 16 residues. From germline, CDR1 is LNHDA and CDR2 SQIVND (reference sequence). V shed 2 bases, J shed 3 bases, and the junction held 8 bases outside the gene matches. The CDR3 here is CASSIRQGDGTDTQYF. The CDR3 DNA reads as TGTGCCAGTAGTATAAGGCAGGGGGATGGTACAGATACGCAGTATTTT. Complete variable domain (other parts from reference TRBV19 and TRBJ2-3): DGGITQSPKYLFRKEGQNVTLSCEQNLNHDAMYWYRQDPGQGLRLIYYSQIVNDFQKGDIAEGYSVSREKKESFPLTVTSAQKNPTAFYLCASSIRQGDGTDTQYFGPGTRLTVL.

The gene calls are TRBV5-1 and TRBJ2-2; unclear D gene. V shed 5 bases and J shed 3 bases, with 5 bases lying between them. The CDR3 length is 12 residues. The germline gives CDR1 SGHRS, CDR2 YFSETQ. This CDR3 reads CASRIYTGELFF. DNA for the CDR3: TGCGCCAGCAGGATCTACACCGGGGAGCTGTTTTTT.

V usage is TRBV6-1 and J usage is TRBJ1-2; a possible D gene is TRBD1 (5 bases). The CDR3 spans 15 residues. With 0 bases removed from V and 6 bases from J, the gap between germline ends came to 14 bases. Germline CDR1 reads MNHNS; CDR2 reads SASEGT. The DNA for the CDR3 is TGTGCCAGCAGTGAAGCGGGCTTAAGGGGTAATGGCTACACCTTC. Protein product: CASSEAGLRGNGYTF.